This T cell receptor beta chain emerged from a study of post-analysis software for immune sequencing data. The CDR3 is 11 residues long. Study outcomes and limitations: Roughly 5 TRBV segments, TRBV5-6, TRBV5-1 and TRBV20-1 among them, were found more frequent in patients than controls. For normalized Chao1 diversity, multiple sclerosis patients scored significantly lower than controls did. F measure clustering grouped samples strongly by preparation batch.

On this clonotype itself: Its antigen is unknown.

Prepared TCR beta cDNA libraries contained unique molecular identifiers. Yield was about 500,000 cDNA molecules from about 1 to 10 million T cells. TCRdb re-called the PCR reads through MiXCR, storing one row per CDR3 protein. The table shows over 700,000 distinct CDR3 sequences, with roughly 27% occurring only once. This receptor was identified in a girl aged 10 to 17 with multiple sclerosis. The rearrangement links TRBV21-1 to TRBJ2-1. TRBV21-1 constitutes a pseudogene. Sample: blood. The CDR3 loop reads CARNSYNEQFF. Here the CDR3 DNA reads TGTGCCCGAAATAGCTACAATGAGCAGTTCTTC.